This note documents a single TCR beta chain sequence. Its target is unknown. Mismatch with germline at one junction end may stem from a read error. These data come from a study of post-analysis software for immune sequencing data. TCR beta libraries were prepared from cDNA with unique molecular identifiers. MiXCR was run by TCRdb on the PCR reads, yielding one entry per CDR3 protein. The table lists a few hundred thousand distinct CDR3 sequences, roughly 34% of them singletons. This CDR3 region has 14 residues. Germline loops: CDR1 SEHNR, CDR2 FQNEAQ (reference sequence). Overall study results and limits: Samples made in the same batch grouped tightly together by F measure. Compared with controls, patients showed significantly lower normalized Chao1 diversity. In patients, TRBV5-6, TRBV5-1 and TRBV20-1 belonged to about five TRBV segments found more frequently than in controls.

The genes are TRBV7-9 and TRBJ1-1, with D tentatively TRBD1 (5 bases). The source material was blood. This receptor was obtained from a girl aged 2-17 years with multiple sclerosis. CDR3 sequence reads: CASSFSRGHTEAFF. The CDR3, as DNA: TGTGCCAGCAGCTTTTCCCGCGGACACACGGAAGCTTTCTTT.